This TCR beta chain was sequenced for a study of blood T cell repertoires in COVID-19. Study-wide background: Spain, Italy and the United States supplied samples that represented acute and convalescent COVID-19. PBMCs, B-cell-depleted T cells, or T cells were the source of the cDNA or gDNA that made up the material.

Authors' methods: Reference gene primer amplification in the assay estimated nucleated cell counts. Repertoires were generated with immunoSEQ multiplex PCR, while TCRdb's copy carries only in-frame clones and drops some. V and J calls and clone size follow that table, whereas D and trimming were derived from the DNA. The sample lists about 15,000 clones, about 69% occurring once. Sequenced material: peripheral blood. This receptor was identified in a man aged 55 to 70 with acute or convalescent COVID-19.

CDR3 in amino acids: CASSLGASNSPLHF. CDR3 DNA: TGTGCCAGCAGCTTAGGCGCTAGTAATTCACCCCTCCACTTT. The genes are TRBV7-9 and TRBJ1-6; D call uncertain. The CDR3 has 14 amino acids. Trimming took off 1 base at V and 6 bases at J, with 7 bases between the two ends. Germline CDR1 reads SEHNR; CDR2 reads FQNEAQ (reference sequence).